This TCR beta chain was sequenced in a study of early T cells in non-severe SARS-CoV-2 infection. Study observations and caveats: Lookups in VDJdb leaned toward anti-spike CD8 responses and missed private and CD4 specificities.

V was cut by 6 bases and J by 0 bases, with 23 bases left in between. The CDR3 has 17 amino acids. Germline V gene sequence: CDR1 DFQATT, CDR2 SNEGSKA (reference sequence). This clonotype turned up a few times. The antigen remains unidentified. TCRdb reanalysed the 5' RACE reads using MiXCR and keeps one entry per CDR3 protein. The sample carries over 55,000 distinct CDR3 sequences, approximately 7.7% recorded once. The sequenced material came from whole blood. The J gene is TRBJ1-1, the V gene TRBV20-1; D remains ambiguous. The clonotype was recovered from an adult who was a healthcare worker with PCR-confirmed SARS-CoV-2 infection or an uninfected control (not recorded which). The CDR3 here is CSALERVGVSLNTEAFF. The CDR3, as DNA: TGCAGTGCCCTCGAGAGGGTTGGGGTTTCTTTGAACACTGAAGCTTTCTTT.